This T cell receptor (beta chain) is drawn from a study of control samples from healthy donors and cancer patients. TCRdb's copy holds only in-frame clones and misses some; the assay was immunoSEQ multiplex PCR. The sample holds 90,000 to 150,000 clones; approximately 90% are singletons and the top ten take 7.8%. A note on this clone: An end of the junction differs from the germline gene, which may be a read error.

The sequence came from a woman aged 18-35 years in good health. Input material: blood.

CDR3 residues: CASIGQRDEHRGAVF. CDR3 sequence (DNA): TGTGCCAGCATCGGGCAGCGGGACGAACACCGGGGAGCTGTTTTT. J is TRBJ2-2 and V is TRBV9; 7 bases are shared with TRBD2. The CDR3 runs 15 residues. CDR1 is SGDLS, CDR2 YYNGEE, per germline.